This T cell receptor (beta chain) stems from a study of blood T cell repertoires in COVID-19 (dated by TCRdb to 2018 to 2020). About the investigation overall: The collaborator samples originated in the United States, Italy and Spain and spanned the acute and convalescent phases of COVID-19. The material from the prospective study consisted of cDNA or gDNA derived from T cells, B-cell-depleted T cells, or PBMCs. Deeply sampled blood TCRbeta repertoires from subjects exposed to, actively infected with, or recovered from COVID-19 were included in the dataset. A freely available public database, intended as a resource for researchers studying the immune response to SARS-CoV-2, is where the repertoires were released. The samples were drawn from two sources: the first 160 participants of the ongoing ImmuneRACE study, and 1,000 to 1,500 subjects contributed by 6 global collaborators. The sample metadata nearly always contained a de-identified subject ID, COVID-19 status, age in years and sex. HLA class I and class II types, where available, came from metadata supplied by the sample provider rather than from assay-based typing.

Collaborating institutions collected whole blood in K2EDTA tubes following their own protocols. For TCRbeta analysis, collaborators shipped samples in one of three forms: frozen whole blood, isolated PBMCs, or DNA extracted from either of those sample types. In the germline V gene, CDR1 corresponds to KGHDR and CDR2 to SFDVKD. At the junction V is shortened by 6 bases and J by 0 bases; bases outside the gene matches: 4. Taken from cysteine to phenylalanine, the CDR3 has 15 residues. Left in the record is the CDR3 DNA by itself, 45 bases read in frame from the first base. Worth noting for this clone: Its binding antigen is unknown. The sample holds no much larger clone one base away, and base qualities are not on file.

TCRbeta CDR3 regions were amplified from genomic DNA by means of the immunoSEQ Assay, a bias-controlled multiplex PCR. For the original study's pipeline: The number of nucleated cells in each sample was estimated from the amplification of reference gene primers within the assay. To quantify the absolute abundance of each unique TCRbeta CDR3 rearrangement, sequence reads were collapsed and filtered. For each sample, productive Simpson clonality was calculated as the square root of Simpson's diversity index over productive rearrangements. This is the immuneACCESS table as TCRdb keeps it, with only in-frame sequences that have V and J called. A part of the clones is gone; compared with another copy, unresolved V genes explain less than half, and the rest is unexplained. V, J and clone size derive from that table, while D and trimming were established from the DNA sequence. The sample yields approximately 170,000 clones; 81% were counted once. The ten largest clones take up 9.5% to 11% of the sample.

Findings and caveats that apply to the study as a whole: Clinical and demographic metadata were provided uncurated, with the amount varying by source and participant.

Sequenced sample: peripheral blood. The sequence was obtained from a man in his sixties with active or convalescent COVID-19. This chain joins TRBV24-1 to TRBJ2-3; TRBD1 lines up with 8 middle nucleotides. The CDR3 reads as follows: CATSPTGESTDTQYF. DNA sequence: TGTGCCACCAGTCCGACAGGGGAAAGCACAGATACGCAGTATTTT.